The T cell receptor (beta chain) under discussion was sequenced for a study of blood T cell repertoires in COVID-19. Study in general: T cells, B-cell-depleted T cells, or PBMCs provided the cDNA or gDNA that served as material.

Per the germline V gene, CDR1 is SGHAT and CDR2 is FQNNGV. V was pared by 5 bases and J by 5 bases, with 19 bases between. There are 16 residues in the CDR3. Original handling: Amplification from reference gene primers served as the basis for estimated nucleated cell counts. Assay: immunoSEQ multiplex PCR; the TCRdb copy retains only in-frame clones and omits some. V, J and clone size derive from that table, while D and trimming were established from the DNA sequence. This sample yields some 700,000 clones, of which around 90% are seen a single time; around 0.3% belongs to the top ten. The origin of this receptor is a woman between 18 and 30 years old with acute or convalescent COVID-19. This chain joins TRBV11-2 and TRBJ2-1; D is unresolved. Sequenced: peripheral blood. The CDR3 region is CASSPVRLYPDNEQFF. DNA of the CDR3: TGTGCCAGCAGCCCAGTCCGACTCTACCCTGACAATGAGCAGTTCTTC.